This passage covers 7 T cell receptor beta chains from one sample sequenced in a study of blood T cells in healthy people across ages. Primers used in a second PCR of about 7 to 12 cycles were a sample-barcoded 5' primer and a J-beta primer mix. In TCRdb, the 5' RACE reads were re-called with MiXCR into one record per CDR3 protein. Among about 620,000 distinct CDR3 sequences listed, more than 45% were seen once. The source material was blood. The receptors shown here come from a woman of 80 years or more in good health.

This clonotype was picked up one time. The CDR3 region is CASSDPFGETQYF. CDR3 DNA sequence: TGTGCCAGCAGTGACCCTTTCGGGGAGACCCAGTACTTC. The J gene is TRBJ2-7, the V gene TRBV2; D is uncertain. The end of the DNA is better explained by TRBJ2-5, so the J call may be wrong. The CDR3 is 13 residues long. CDR1 and CDR2 from the germline V gene are SNHLY and FYNNEI.

This clonotype has just a few counts. The chain couples TRBV30 to TRBJ1-5, with TRBD1 matching over 9 bases. The length of the CDR3 is 12 residues. Losses at the gene ends were 6 bases for V and 5 bases for J; bases not matched to a gene: 2. Germline V gives CDR1 GTSNPN, CDR2 SVGIG (reference sequence). The chain's CDR3 is CACGTGYQPQHF. The CDR3 coding sequence is TGTGCCTGTGGGACAGGGTATCAGCCCCAGCATTTT. Using reference TRBV30 and TRBJ1-5 for the parts outside the CDR3, the full variable domain is SQTIHQWPATLVQPVGSPLSLECTVEGTSNPNLYWYRQAAGRGLQLLFYSVGIGQISSEVPQNLSASRPQDRQFILSSKKLLLSDSGFYLCACGTGYQPQHFGDGTRLSIL.

The J gene is TRBJ1-1, the V gene TRBV5-1; D is perhaps TRBD1 (5 bases). CDR1 and CDR2 (germline): SGHRS, YFSETQ. CDR3 length: 14 residues. V was trimmed by 3 bases and J by 0 bases, leaving 9 bases between them. CDR3 nucleotide sequence: TGCGCCAGCAGCTCCCAGACAGTGAACACTGAAGCTTTCTTT. Translated, it gives CASSSQTVNTEAFF.

As concerns this clonotype: With a much larger clone just one base away, this may be a read error. This chain uses TRBV3-1 with TRBJ2-1; 7 bases line up with TRBD1. The CDR3 spans 15 residues. Germline lookup yields CDR1 LGHDT and CDR2 YNNKEL (reference sequence). The CDR3 spells CASSPGTEVYNERFF. Written as DNA, the CDR3 is TGTGCCAGCAGCCCGGGGACAGAAGTGTACAATGAGCGGTTCTTC.

The chain uses TRBV25-1 and TRBJ2-1; 8 bases map to TRBD2. CDR1 is MGHDK, CDR2 SYGVNS, per germline. The V segment lost 6 bases and the J segment 3 bases; nucleotides outside the gene matches: 1. The CDR3 extends over 13 amino acids. CDR3 nucleotide sequence: TGTGCCAGCAGGCGGGAGGTCTACAATGAGCAGTTCTTC. Translation gives CASRREVYNEQFF.

J is TRBJ2-5 and V is TRBV29-1, with D perhaps matching TRBD2 (7 bases). CDR1 SQVTM and CDR2 ANQGSEA come from the germline V gene. V lost 7 bases to trimming and J lost 1 base, with 13 bases between them. This CDR3 has 13 amino acids. The CDR3 loop is CSGRGGAQETQYF. In DNA form, the CDR3 reads TGCAGCGGAAGAGGGGGGGCCCAAGAGACCCAGTACTTC. Full variable domain (outside the CDR3, taken from reference TRBV29-1 and TRBJ2-5): SAVISQKPSRDICQRGTSLTIQCQVDSQVTMMFWYRQQPGQSLTLIATANQGSEATYESGFVIDKFPISRPNLTFSTLTVSNMSPEDSSIYLCSGRGGAQETQYFGPGTRLLVL.

The chain employs TRBV4-1 and TRBJ2-3; D tentatively reads TRBD1 or TRBD2 (5 bases each). This CDR3 has 14 residues. Germline V gene data show CDR1 as MGHRA and CDR2 as YSYEKL. Trimming cost V 8 bases and J 2 bases, with 14 bases left between them. Written as DNA, the CDR3 is TGCGCCAGCCGGGGCGGCTTCTACACAGATACGCAGTATTTT. This gives the protein CASRGGFYTDTQYF.